Presented here are 21 T cell receptor beta chains from one specimen sequenced in a study of early T cells in non-severe SARS-CoV-2 infection. A single record per CDR3 protein comes from TCRdb applying MiXCR to the 5' RACE reads. The table has about 55,000 distinct CDR3 sequences, about 15% seen once. The sequences come from whole blood, collected at baseline. The receptors come from an adult who was a healthcare worker with PCR-confirmed SARS-CoV-2 infection or an uninfected control (not recorded which).

The rearrangement joins TRBV5-6 to TRBJ2-1; weak D call: TRBD2 (5 bases). This CDR3 has 12 amino acids. The V end was cut by 7 bases, the J end by 8 bases, with 13 bases between. Germline assignment: CDR1 SGHDT and CDR2 YYEEEE. In DNA, the CDR3 is TGTGCCAGCCGGACTCGAACGGATGAGCAGTTCTTC. Its translation is CASRTRTDEQFF. Variable domain in full (rest from reference TRBV5-6 and TRBJ2-1): DAGVTQSPTHLIKTRGQQVTLRCSPKSGHDTVSWYQQALGQGPQFIFQYYEEEERQRGNFPDRFSGHQFPNYSSELNVNALLLGDSALYLCASRTRTDEQFFGPGTRLTVL.

In this sample, this clonotype turned up a few times. The chain has TRBV28 and TRBJ2-7; 7 nucleotides agree with TRBD1. CDR3 size: 14 residues. V dropped 7 bases and J dropped 0; count of bases not matched to a gene: 6. Germline assignment: CDR1 MDHEN and CDR2 SYDVKM. This chain's CDR3 is CASTHYRGSYEQYF. The CDR3 nucleotides read TGTGCCAGCACACACTACAGGGGCTCCTACGAGCAGTACTTC.

The table lists this clonotype with many counts. The chain has TRBV11-2 and TRBJ2-2; no definite D call. The CDR3 has 13 amino acids. V lost 1 base and J 4 bases, leaving 4 bases between the germline ends. Germline CDR1 and CDR2: SGHAT and FQNNGV. CDR3 sequence reads: CASSLAVTGELFF. For the CDR3, the DNA is TGTGCCAGCAGCTTAGCGGTCACCGGGGAGCTGTTTTTT. Supplemented by reference TRBV11-2 and TRBJ2-2, the full variable domain reads EAGVAQSPRYKIIEKRQSVAFWCNPISGHATLYWYQQILGQGPKLLIQFQNNGVVDDSQLPKDRFSAERLKGVDSTLKIQPAKLEDSAVYLCASSLAVTGELFFGEGSRLTVL.

This clonotype has a count of ten or more. V is TRBV11-2 and J is TRBJ2-3, with D perhaps being TRBD1 or TRBD2 (6 bases each). Germline lookup yields CDR1 SGHAT and CDR2 FQNNGV. The V gene lost 4 bases and the J gene lost 1 base, with 15 bases spanning the gap. This CDR3 contains 16 residues. CDR3 DNA: TGTGCCAGCAGCTCTTTTGGGGGGCGCGGCACAGATACGCAGTATTTT. Its translation: CASSSFGGRGTDTQYF.

Comment on this clonotype: The junction differs from germline at one of its ends, possibly a read error. V gene TRBV20-1 combines with J gene TRBJ2-6, with 10 nucleotides matching TRBD1. There are 18 residues in the CDR3. Germline CDR1 is DFQATT and CDR2 is SNEGSKA (reference sequence). DNA of the CDR3: TGCAGTGCTACCATGACAGGGGGCGAGACCTCTGGGGCCTACGTCCTGACTTTC. It specifies CSATMTGGETSGAYVLTF.

This clonotype was counted between two and nine times. The chain combines TRBV5-1 with TRBJ2-1; 8 positions match TRBD1. The V gene end was trimmed by 2 bases and the J gene end by 5 bases; junction bases not matched to a gene: 6. Germline CDR1 SGHRS, CDR2 YFSETQ. The CDR3 covers 15 residues. CDR3 sequence reads: CASSFDRGVDNEQFF. DNA for the CDR3: TGCGCCAGCAGCTTCGACAGGGGAGTTGACAATGAGCAGTTCTTC.

This clonotype turned up a few times. The chain has TRBV7-2 and TRBJ2-7; D possibly matches TRBD1 or TRBD2 (6 bases each). CDR3 length: 14 residues. Trimming removed 5 bases from V and 1 base from J, with 12 bases in between. Germline CDR1 SGHTA, CDR2 FQGNSA. CDR3 sequence (DNA): TGTGCCAGCAGCGCGGGGACACGTTCCTACGAGCAGTACTTC. Protein product: CASSAGTRSYEQYF. The entire variable domain, with the rest obtained from reference TRBV7-2 and TRBJ2-7, is as follows: GAGVSQSPSNKVTEKGKDVELRCDPISGHTALYWYRQSLGQGLEFLIYFQGNSAPDKSGLPSDRFSAERTGGSVSTLTIQRTQQEDSAVYLCASSAGTRSYEQYFGPGTRLTVT.

This clonotype was seen more than once but under ten times. The chain combines TRBV18 with TRBJ2-3; a weak D match, TRBD2 (5 bases). The CDR3 length is 15 residues. The germline CDR1 and CDR2 sequences are KGHSH and LQKENI. V was shortened by 4 bases and J by 6 bases, with 17 bases between the two germline ends. CDR3 sequence (DNA): TGTGCCAGCTCACGATCACCGGGGTCCACGGATACGCAGTATTTT. Residues: CASSRSPGSTDTQYF.

The sample holds one count of this clonotype. V is TRBV5-1 and J is TRBJ2-2; D may be TRBD1 (5 bases). The V end was cut by 2 bases, the J end by 2 bases, with 7 bases between. This CDR3 has 14 residues. Germline V lookup: CDR1 SGHRS, CDR2 YFSETQ. The chain's CDR3 is CASSLQDNTGELFF. The DNA of the CDR3 is TGCGCCAGCAGCTTACAGGACAACACCGGGGAGCTGTTTTTT.

This clonotype was found many times. Germline is not matched at one junction end, which may reflect a read error. The chain couples TRBV19 to TRBJ2-3; TRBD1 aligns across 8 bases. There are 15 residues in the CDR3. Germline V gene data show CDR1 as LNHDA and CDR2 as SQIVND (reference sequence). In nucleotides, the CDR3 is TGTGCCAGTGGTATAGACAGGGGCGGCACAGATACGCAGTATTTT. Amino acid sequence: CASGIDRGGTDTQYF.

This clonotype appeared many times. The gene calls are TRBV25-1 and TRBJ1-2; weak D call: TRBD1 (5 bases). The V and J ends lost 7 bases and 6 bases respectively, with 15 bases between them. CDR3 length: 13 residues. From germline, CDR1 is MGHDK and CDR2 SYGVNS. The CDR3 sequence is CASNEGLGDGYTF. In DNA, the CDR3 is TGTGCCAGCAATGAGGGGCTCGGCGATGGCTACACCTTC.

This rearrangement joins TRBV12-3 or TRBV12-4 to TRBJ1-1; D is perhaps TRBD1 (5 bases). The V and J ends lost 4 bases and 1 base respectively, with 13 bases between them. The CDR3 extends over 15 amino acids. The CDR3 loop is CASSSHQGQNTEAFF. The CDR3 nucleotides are TGTGCCAGCAGTTCACACCAGGGCCAGAACACTGAAGCTTTCTTT.

In this sample, this clonotype turned up a few times. The rearrangement links TRBV12-3 or TRBV12-4 to TRBJ2-3; tentative D call: TRBD1 (6 bases). Deletions cut 7 bases from V and 3 bases from J, with 14 bases between. The CDR3 is made up of 14 amino acids. The CDR3 is CASNNRARTDTQYF. CDR3 coding DNA: TGTGCCAGCAATAACAGGGCGAGGACAGATACGCAGTATTTT.

This chain links TRBV19 with TRBJ1-2, with unresolved D. Germline values: CDR1 LNHDA, CDR2 SQIVND (reference sequence). V lost 0 bases, J lost 4 bases, and 9 bases lay in between. CDR3 length equals 14 residues. Here the CDR3 reads CASSIDRRSYGYTF. The CDR3 DNA reads as TGTGCCAGTAGTATAGATCGGAGGTCCTATGGCTACACCTTC.

This clonotype was recorded a few times. This chain uses TRBV19 with TRBJ1-1, with D uncertain. The CDR3 runs 15 residues. V lost 7 bases and J 6 bases, leaving 21 bases between the germline ends. Germline loops: CDR1 LNHDA, CDR2 SQIVND (reference sequence). CDR3 residues: CASKGPGRSSSEAFF. CDR3 nucleotide sequence: TGTGCCAGTAAGGGTCCTGGCCGGTCGTCATCTGAAGCTTTCTTT.

The rearrangement joins TRBV10-3 to TRBJ1-2; the D is unclear. The CDR3 covers 10 residues. With 3 bases removed from V and 4 bases from J, the gap between germline ends came to 0 bases. Germline values: CDR1 ENHRY, CDR2 SYGVKD. This CDR3 is CAISDYGYTF. In nucleotides, the CDR3 is TGTGCCATCAGTGACTATGGCTACACCTTC.

The V gene is TRBV7-2, the J gene TRBJ1-5; a possible D gene is TRBD1 (6 bases). Germline values: CDR1 SGHTA, CDR2 FQGNSA. Trimming took 5 bases from V and 5 from J, leaving 10 bases between them. This CDR3 region has 13 residues. CDR3 DNA sequence: TGTGCCAGCAGCCCCGACAGGTATCAGCCCCAGCATTTT. It translates to CASSPDRYQPQHF.

This clonotype has just a few counts. The CDR3 DNA reads as TGTGCCAGCAGTCAAGATTACAGGGGACTGTTTTTT. Translating it yields CASSQDYRGLFF. The rearrangement uses TRBV6-6 and TRBJ1-4, with 7 bases aligning to TRBD1. The germline CDR1 and CDR2 sequences are MNHNY and SVGAGI (reference sequence). V lost 5 bases to trimming and J lost 13 bases; unmatched junction nucleotides: 7. The CDR3 contains 12 residues.

The J gene is TRBJ2-7, the V gene TRBV11-2, with 10 nucleotides matching TRBD1. V was pared by 4 bases and J by 3 bases, with 6 bases of the junction left unmatched. Germline V gives CDR1 SGHAT, CDR2 FQNNGV. This CDR3 is 15 amino acids long. CDR3 DNA: TGTGCCAGCAGCTACGACAGGGGGCTTAACTACGAGCAGTACTTC. Amino acid sequence: CASSYDRGLNYEQYF.

DNA of the CDR3: TGCAGTGCTAGAGGGGCAGGGGGCCCCTACGAGCAGTACTTC. It codes for CSARGAGGPYEQYF. The gene calls are TRBV20-1 and TRBJ2-7; TRBD1 aligns across 8 bases. CDR1 and CDR2 (germline): DFQATT, SNEGSKA (reference sequence). The junction had 4 bases not matched to a gene; V was cut back by 1 base and J by 2 bases. CDR3 length equals 14 residues.

The rearrangement links TRBV20-1 to TRBJ1-6; the D gene is possibly TRBD1 (6 bases). The CDR3 is made up of 13 amino acids. Trimming left V 5 bases short and J 9 bases short, with 14 bases between. The germline gives CDR1 DFQATT, CDR2 SNEGSKA (reference sequence). CDR3 coding DNA: TGCAGTGCTGGGGACATCGGGTCTTCACCCCTCCACTTT. Translation: CSAGDIGSSPLHF.